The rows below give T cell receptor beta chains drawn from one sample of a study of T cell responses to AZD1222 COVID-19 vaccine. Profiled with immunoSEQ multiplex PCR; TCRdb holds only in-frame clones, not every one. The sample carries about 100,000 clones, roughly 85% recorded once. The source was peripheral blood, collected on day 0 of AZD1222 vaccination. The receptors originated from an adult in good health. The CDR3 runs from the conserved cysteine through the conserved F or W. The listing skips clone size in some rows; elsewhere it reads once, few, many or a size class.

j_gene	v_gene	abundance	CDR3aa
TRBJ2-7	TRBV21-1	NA	CASSQSWGRPGEQYF
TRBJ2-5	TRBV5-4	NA	CASSTSQGHAETQYF
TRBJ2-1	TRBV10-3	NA	CAIGQGSYNEQFF
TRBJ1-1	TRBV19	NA	CASTLRVGMNTEAFF
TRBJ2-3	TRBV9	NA	CASSVAGASDTQYF
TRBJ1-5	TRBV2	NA	CASSRDRAAQPQHF
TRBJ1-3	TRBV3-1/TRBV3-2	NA	CASSARDGRGNTIYF
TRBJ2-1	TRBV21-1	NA	CASSKGTSGRHSYNEQFF
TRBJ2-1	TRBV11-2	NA	CASSWPRGSYNEQFF
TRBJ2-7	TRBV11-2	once	CASSMTGAGEQYF
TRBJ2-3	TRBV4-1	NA	CASRKYSPTDTQYF
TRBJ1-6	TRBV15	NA	CATSPRTGSNSPLHF
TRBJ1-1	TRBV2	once	CASRPHPNTEAFF
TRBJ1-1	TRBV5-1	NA	CASSHGGPLGEAFF
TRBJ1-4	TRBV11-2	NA	CASSAGQGWNEKLFF
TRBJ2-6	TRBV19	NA	CASSILGRTSGANVLTF
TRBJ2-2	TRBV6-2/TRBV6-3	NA	CASSSLGRRMAGELFF
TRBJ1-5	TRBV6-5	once	CATTRGLEDQPQHF
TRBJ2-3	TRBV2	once	CASSAQYMSTDTQYF
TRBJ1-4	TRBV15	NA	CATSPGGTLGKLFF
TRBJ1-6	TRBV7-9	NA	CAVRDSNSPLHF
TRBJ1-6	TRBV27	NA	CASSPRFGSGSPLHF
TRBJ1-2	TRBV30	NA	CAWSSGPGYTF
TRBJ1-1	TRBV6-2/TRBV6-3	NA	CASSSGTLRGTEAFF
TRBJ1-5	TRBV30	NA	CACSFSGQPQHF
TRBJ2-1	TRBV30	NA	CAWSTADRTSYNEQFF
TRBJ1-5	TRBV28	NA	CASSLWEGGNQPQHF
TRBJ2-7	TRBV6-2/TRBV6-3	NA	CASSQLRQSYEQYF
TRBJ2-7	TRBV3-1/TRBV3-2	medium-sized	CASRLTTESYEQYF
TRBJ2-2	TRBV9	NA	CASSGSGGAGELFF
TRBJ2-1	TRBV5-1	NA	CASSLGGGQGATNEQFF
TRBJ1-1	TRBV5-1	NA	CASSSRAGGMNTEAFF
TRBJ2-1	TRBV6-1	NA	CASSEARGGGPYNEQFF
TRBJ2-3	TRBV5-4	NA	CASRELFTDTQYF
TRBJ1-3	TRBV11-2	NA	CASSSGDRNTIYF
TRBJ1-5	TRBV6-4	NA	CASSDDGSNQPQHF
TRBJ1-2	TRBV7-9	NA	CASSLDGRPKVGYTF
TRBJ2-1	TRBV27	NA	CASSLSLRLAGGPYNEQFF
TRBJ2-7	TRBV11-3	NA	CASSFRHSRGSSYEQYF
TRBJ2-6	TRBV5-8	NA	CASSAQGNSANVLTF
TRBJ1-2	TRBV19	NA	CASSAVVIANYGYTF
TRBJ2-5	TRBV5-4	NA	CASSRGSGVQETQYF
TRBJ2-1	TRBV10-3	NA	CAIRGDPGLRTDNEQFF
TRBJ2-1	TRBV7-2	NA	CASSLDVSPAYNEQFF
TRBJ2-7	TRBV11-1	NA	CASSFHAYEQYF
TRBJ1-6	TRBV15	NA	CATSGRDGYSPLHF
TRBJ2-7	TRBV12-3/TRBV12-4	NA	CASSYGYYEQYF
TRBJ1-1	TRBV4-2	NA	CASSQDRRGDNTEAFF
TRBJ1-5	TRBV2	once	CASSAGMFQPQHF